Listed below are T cell receptor beta chains from one sample, sequenced in a study of blood T cell repertoires in COVID-19. The table came from immunoSEQ multiplex PCR; TCRdb's copy has only in-frame clones and leaves some out. This sample yields about 200,000 clones, of which roughly 90% are seen a single time; 2% to 2.5% belongs to the top ten. Sequencing was done on a sample of PBMCs or T cells enriched from blood (not recorded which). Receptor source: a woman aged 25 to 39 who had recovered from COVID-19. CDR3s include the opening cysteine and the closing phenylalanine or tryptophan. The D gene is left open where the match is weak. The size of a clone is reported for some rows only, either as once, few or many, or as a class for expanded clones.

j_call v_call d_call clone_size cdr3_nt cdr3_aa
TRBJ1-5 TRBV2 TRBD1 . TGTGCCAGCAGCGACCGGGACAGGGTGCGGCAGCCCCAGCATTTT CASSDRDRVRQPQHF
TRBJ1-3 TRBV29-1 . . TGCAGCGCCTCAGGGTTGGTCTCTGGAAACACCATATATTTT CSASGLVSGNTIYF
TRBJ1-5 TRBV5-6 . few TGTGCCAGCAGCAGCCGACTTCAGGGGATAGAGCCCCAGCATTTT CASSSRLQGIEPQHF
TRBJ1-2 TRBV4-2 . many TGTGCCAGCAGCCAAGATCTGGAGAGGGTCGTTCTGTTGGGGTATGGCTACACCTTC CASSQDLERVVLLGYGYTF
TRBJ1-5 TRBV7-9 . . TGTGCCAGCAGCTTTCAGGGTGGGTTAAATCAGCCCCAGCATTTT CASSFQGGLNQPQHF
TRBJ2-2 TRBV19 . . TGTGCCAGTAGTCGACAGTACGTAAACACCGGGGAGCTGTTTTTT CASSRQYVNTGELFF
TRBJ2-7 TRBV6-6 TRBD2 . TGTGCCAGCAGTTACGGGCGGGGGGACCGACACTACGAGCAGTACTTC CASSYGRGDRHYEQYF
TRBJ1-1 TRBV6-2/TRBV6-3 TRBD1 . TGTGCCAGCAGTTTCGCTGGGGACAGGGGTCGGACTGAAGCTTTCTTT CASSFAGDRGRTEAFF
TRBJ1-5 TRBV7-8 TRBD1 . TGTGCCAGCAGCGGGCAGACAGGGGGAAGGAGCAATCAGCCCCAGCATTTT CASSGQTGGRSNQPQHF
TRBJ2-5 TRBV18 . . TGTGCCAGCTCACCATTCACTAGCTCCCAAGAGACCCAGTACTTC CASSPFTSSQETQYF
TRBJ2-5 TRBV6-5 TRBD2 . TGTGCCAGCAGTTACAGCTGGGGGGGAGAGACCCAGTACTTC CASSYSWGGETQYF
TRBJ1-3 TRBV7-9 . . TGTGCCAGCAGCTTACTAGGGGACTCTGGAAACACCATATATTTT CASSLLGDSGNTIYF
TRBJ1-3 TRBV7-8 . . TGTGCCAGCAGCCCCTTGGGGGGGTCTGGAAACACCATATATTTT CASSPLGGSGNTIYF
TRBJ1-2 TRBV7-9 TRBD1 . TGTGCCAGCAGCCTGAGACAGGGGACTAACTATGGCTACACCTTC CASSLRQGTNYGYTF
TRBJ2-7 TRBV6-5 . . TGTGCCAGCAGGACGCGGGGGCCCTCCACCTACGAGCAGTACTTC CASRTRGPSTYEQYF
TRBJ2-5 TRBV7-2 . . TGTGCCAGCAGCTTACTAGGCGGTCCGGGAGAGACCCAGTACTTC CASSLLGGPGETQYF
TRBJ2-1 TRBV10-2 TRBD1 . TGCGCCAGCAGGGGGACAGAGAGCTCCTACAATGAGCAGTTCTTC CASRGTESSYNEQFF
TRBJ2-1 TRBV7-3 TRBD1 . TGTGCCAGCAGCTGGGACAGGTACAATGAGCAGTTCTTC CASSWDRYNEQFF
TRBJ2-2 TRBV5-1 TRBD2 few TGCGCCAGCAGCTATAGCGGGAGGGCGAACACCGGGGAGCTGTTTTTT CASSYSGRANTGELFF
TRBJ2-7 TRBV18 TRBD1 . TGTGCCAGCTCACCAGGGACAGGGTCCTACGAGCAGTACTTC CASSPGTGSYEQYF
TRBJ1-1 TRBV9 . . TGTGCCAGCAGCGGGTCCCGGGACACTGAAGCTTTCTTT CASSGSRDTEAFF
TRBJ2-3 TRBV5-6 TRBD1 . TGTGCCAGCAGCTGGGGACAGTATAGCACAGATACGCAGTATTTT CASSWGQYSTDTQYF
TRBJ2-3 TRBV30 TRBD2 . TGTGCCTGGATGACGGGGGGATCAGATACGCAGTATTTT CAWMTGGSDTQYF
TRBJ1-5 TRBV19 TRBD1 few TGTGCCAGTAGTATTACAGGGGTGCAGCCCCAGCATTTT CASSITGVQPQHF
TRBJ1-2 TRBV7-2 TRBD1 . TGTGCCAGCAAGGGACAGGGGCCAAACTATGGCTACACCTTC CASKGQGPNYGYTF
TRBJ2-7 TRBV7-2 TRBD2 . TGTGCCAGCAGCCTACCCGGGACTAGCGGGGGGGTCTCCGAGCAGTACTTC CASSLPGTSGGVSEQYF
TRBJ1-3 TRBV4-1 . . TGCGCCAGCAGCCAAGATAAAGGGGGATACTCTGGAAACACCATATATTTT CASSQDKGGYSGNTIYF
TRBJ1-2 TRBV2 TRBD1 . TGTGCCAGCAGGGGGGACAGTTATAACTATGGCTACACCTTC CASRGDSYNYGYTF
TRBJ1-4 TRBV19 . . TGTGCCAGTAGTTTTCTGTCTGCAACTAATGAAAAACTGTTTTTT CASSFLSATNEKLFF
TRBJ2-5 TRBV2 TRBD2 . TGTGCCAGCAACGCGGGAGGCCCTCGGGAGACCCAGTACTTC CASNAGGPRETQYF
TRBJ1-1 TRBV29-1 . . TGCAGCGTTGAGTACGGGGGGGGCACTGAAGCTTTCTTT CSVEYGGGTEAFF
TRBJ1-1 TRBV6-5 . . TGTGCCAGCAGAGAGGTCCCGGGACAGAACACTGAAGCTTTCTTT CASREVPGQNTEAFF
TRBJ1-5 TRBV19 . . TGTGCCAGTAGTATAGGACAGTATAGCAATCAGCCCCAGCATTTT CASSIGQYSNQPQHF
TRBJ1-5 TRBV2 . . TGTGCCAGCAAAGACAGGATCTATCAGCCCCAGCATTTT CASKDRIYQPQHF
TRBJ2-2 TRBV5-1 TRBD2 . TGCGCCAGCAGCGGGAGCGGGGGAGGAAACACCGGGGAGCTGTTTTTT CASSGSGGGNTGELFF
TRBJ2-7 TRBV30 . . TGTGCCTGGAGTTTGCTAAGCGGTGCCTACGAGCAGTACTTC CAWSLLSGAYEQYF
TRBJ2-1 TRBV25-1 TRBD1 . TGTGCCAGAGAGACAGGGGGTGACAATGAGCAGTTCTTC CARETGGDNEQFF
TRBJ1-1 TRBV5-8 . . TGTGCCAGCAGCTTGGAGCAAGCTTTCTTT CASSLEQAFF
TRBJ1-6 TRBV2 . . TGTGCCAGCACCGGGGGGAATTCACCCCTCCACTTT CASTGGNSPLHF
TRBJ1-1 TRBV30 . once TGTGCCTGGAGTGCCCTCGGGGGGGGTATAACTGAAGCTTTCTTT CAWSALGGGITEAFF
TRBJ2-3 TRBV7-3 TRBD2 . TGTGCCAGCAGCTTAGAGCGTCTAGCGGGAGGTAGCACAGATACGCAGTATTTT CASSLERLAGGSTDTQYF
TRBJ1-1 TRBV5-5 TRBD1 few TGTGCCAGCAGCCCGTGGACAGGGACTGAAGCTTTCTTT CASSPWTGTEAFF
TRBJ1-1 TRBV6-5 . . TGTGCCAGCAGCCAGGCGCCGGTAATGAACACTGAAGCTTTCTTT CASSQAPVMNTEAFF
TRBJ2-2 TRBV5-1 . . TGCGCCAGCAGCTTGGAATGGACAGCGAACACCGGGGAGCTGTTTTTT CASSLEWTANTGELFF
TRBJ2-7 TRBV7-7 TRBD1 . TGTGCTAGCAGCTTAGGGACAGGGGGTATCGACGAGCAGTACTTC CASSLGTGGIDEQYF
TRBJ2-7 TRBV11-2 . . TGTGCCAGCACTCCTCTGGCAGTAAATTCCTACGAGCAGTACTTC CASTPLAVNSYEQYF
TRBJ2-2 TRBV3-1/TRBV3-2 TRBD2 . TGTGCCAGCAGCCAATCAGCGGGAGTTGATACCGGGGAGCTGTTTTTT CASSQSAGVDTGELFF
TRBJ2-7 TRBV7-9 . . TGTGCCAGCAAGGGGGAATCCTACGAGCAGTACTTC CASKGESYEQYF
TRBJ1-5 TRBV5-1 TRBD1 . TGCGCCAGCAGCCGGACAGGGGGCAATCAGCCCCAGCATTTT CASSRTGGNQPQHF
TRBJ1-6 TRBV14 . . TGTGCCAGCAGCTGGAGCTCCGGTGGTTCACCCCTCCACTTT CASSWSSGGSPLHF
TRBJ2-5 TRBV5-8 TRBD1 . TGTGCCAGCAGCCCGACAGGGGGCCCGGGCGAGACCCAGTACTTC CASSPTGGPGETQYF
TRBJ2-6 TRBV7-3 . . TGTGCCAGCAGCCTAGACTCTGGGGCCAACGTCCTGACTTTC CASSLDSGANVLTF
TRBJ2-5 TRBV5-1 . . TGCGCCAGCAGCGTGGTCGGAGAGACCCAGTACTTC CASSVVGETQYF